A single sample is the source of the 21 T cell receptor beta chains below, sequenced in a study of T cell responses to AZD1222 COVID-19 vaccine. Sequencing was performed with immunoSEQ multiplex PCR; in TCRdb, only in-frame clones are kept and a portion is missing. The data hold over 150,000 clones, with 90% observed a single time. Here the sequenced sample was peripheral blood, taken on day 0 of AZD1222 vaccination. Source of these receptors: an adult in good health.

The chain has TRBV19 and TRBJ2-7; no clear D gene. CDR1 LNHDA and CDR2 SQIVND come from the germline V gene (reference sequence). This CDR3 is 13 amino acids long. V lost 10 bases and J lost 1, with 14 bases in between. Here the CDR3 reads CATGGQASYEQYF. The CDR3 region has the DNA TGTGCCACAGGTGGGCAGGCGTCCTACGAGCAGTACTTC.

V is TRBV3-1 (or the pseudogene TRBV3-2) and J is TRBJ1-2, with D perhaps TRBD1 (5 bases). Trimming removed 3 bases from V and 8 bases from J, with 13 bases in between. CDR3 length: 13 residues. The germline gives CDR1 LGHDT, CDR2 YNNKEL (reference sequence). The CDR3 region is CASSQGGVRGYTF. The CDR3, as DNA: TGTGCCAGCAGCCAGGGGGGAGTCCGGGGCTACACCTTC.

The CDR3 region has the DNA TGTGCCAGCAGCCTTGGGCACACGAGCTCCTACGAGCAGTACTTC. Protein sequence: CASSLGHTSSYEQYF. The genes are TRBV28 and TRBJ2-7; D is unclear. The CDR3 loop spans 15 amino acids. Germline V gene lookup returns CDR1 MDHEN and CDR2 SYDVKM. V lost 6 bases to trimming and J lost 0 bases, with 15 bases between them.

The chain is built from TRBV4-1 and TRBJ2-7; D not resolved. CDR1 MGHRA and CDR2 YSYEKL come from the germline V gene. Trimming removed 1 base at V and 3 bases at J, with 7 bases between. This CDR3 region has 13 residues. CDR3 sequence reads: CASSQGRSYEQYF. The CDR3 DNA reads TGCGCCAGCAGCCAAGGGCGGAGCTACGAGCAGTACTTC.

Turning to this clone: Lacking the conserved final phenylalanine or tryptophan, this CDR3 likely reflects a read error. V is TRBV5-1 and J is TRBJ1-6; tentatively, D is TRBD1 (6 bases). V lost 2 bases and J 3 bases, leaving 9 bases between the germline ends. From germline, CDR1 is SGHRS and CDR2 YFSETQ. The CDR3 spans 15 residues. The CDR3 region is CASSFTGNYNSPLHL. CDR3 nucleotides: TGCGCCAGCAGCTTCACAGGGAACTATAATTCACCCCTCCACCTT.

The chain uses TRBV5-5 and TRBJ2-5; 8 bases match TRBD1. The J segment lost 0 bases and the V segment lost 3 bases, leaving 4 bases of the junction unmatched. The CDR3 has 15 residues. Per germline, CDR1 SGHKS and CDR2 YYEKEE (reference sequence). The CDR3 sequence is CASSSRGPYQETQYF. DNA of the CDR3: TGTGCCAGCAGCTCCAGGGGGCCCTACCAAGAGACCCAGTACTTC. Variable domain in full (rest from reference TRBV5-5 and TRBJ2-5): DAGVTQSPTHLIKTRGQQVTLRCSPISGHKSVSWYQQVLGQGPQFIFQYYEKEERGRGNFPDRFSARQFPNYSSELNVNALLLGDSALYLCASSSRGPYQETQYFGPGTRLLVL.

V and J are TRBV7-9 and TRBJ1-1; D is uncertain. Trimming took off 1 base at V and 8 bases at J, with 5 bases between the two ends. Germline assignment: CDR1 SEHNR and CDR2 FQNEAQ (reference sequence). The CDR3 extends over 11 amino acids. The CDR3 nucleotides read TGTGCCAGCAGCTTAGTAACCGAAGCTTTCTTT. Protein sequence: CASSLVTEAFF.

The J gene is TRBJ1-1, the V gene TRBV7-9; D unclear. V shed 5 bases and J shed 3 bases, with 13 bases lying between them. CDR3 length: 14 residues. Germline assignment: CDR1 SEHNR and CDR2 FQNEAQ (reference sequence). The CDR3 loop reads CASSDHPSDTEAFF. In nucleotides, the CDR3 is TGTGCCAGCAGCGACCACCCGTCGGACACTGAAGCTTTCTTT.

This chain uses TRBV6-6 with TRBJ1-6; 8 bases are shared with TRBD1. The CDR3 contains 16 residues. The germline V gene encodes CDR1 MNHNY and CDR2 SVGAGI (reference sequence). V trimming: 6 bases; J trimming: 3 bases; junction bases outside the gene matches: 7. CDR3 protein: CASRQRTGNYNSPLHF. The CDR3 region has the DNA TGTGCCAGCAGACAAAGGACAGGGAACTATAATTCACCCCTCCACTTT.

To note about this clone: The same CDR3 can be traced to other DNA sequences in this sample. This chain uses TRBV9 with TRBJ1-1, with TRBD1 matching over 11 bases. The CDR3 length is 14 residues. Germline CDR1 reads SGDLS; CDR2 reads YYNGEE. The ends lost 2 bases at V and 4 bases at J; junction bases unmatched: 1. In DNA form, the CDR3 reads TGTGCCAGCAGCGTGGGACAGGGGGGCACTGAAGCTTTCTTT. It encodes CASSVGQGGTEAFF.

The chain links TRBV5-1 to TRBJ2-5, with TRBD2 identical over 7 bases. Per germline, CDR1 SGHRS and CDR2 YFSETQ. The V gene end was trimmed by 2 bases and the J gene end by 1 base; junction bases not matched to a gene: 2. The CDR3 contains 14 residues. The CDR3 coding sequence is TGCGCCAGCAGCTTAGGACTAGTCCAAGAGACCCAGTACTTC. It encodes CASSLGLVQETQYF.

V gene TRBV15 combines with J gene TRBJ2-7; D not resolved. The CDR3 spans 14 residues. Trimming pared 2 bases from V and 2 bases from J, leaving 10 bases between. CDR1 is LNHNV and CDR2 is YYDKDF in the germline V gene (reference sequence). This chain's CDR3 is CATSRQDGPYEQYF. The CDR3 nucleotides are TGTGCCACCAGCAGACAAGACGGACCCTACGAGCAGTACTTC.

J is TRBJ2-1 and V is TRBV28, with 11 bases matching TRBD2. The CDR3 has 16 amino acids. V was pared by 6 bases and J by 5 bases, with 9 bases of the junction left unmatched. Germline CDR1 is MDHEN and CDR2 is SYDVKM. The CDR3 region is CASSFYSGGADNEQFF. The DNA of the CDR3 is TGTGCCAGCAGCTTTTATAGCGGGGGGGCCGACAATGAGCAGTTCTTC.

There are a few counts of this clone. V is TRBV7-2 and J is TRBJ2-7; tentative D call: TRBD2 (7 bases). Looked up from germline, CDR1 is SGHTA and CDR2 is FQGNSA. Trimming removed 5 bases from V and 4 bases from J, with 15 bases in between. The CDR3 has 14 amino acids. CDR3 region: CASSLLGGVYEQYF. CDR3 DNA sequence: TGTGCCAGCAGCCTACTAGGGGGGGTTTACGAGCAGTACTTC. The full variable domain, in which reference TRBV7-2 and TRBJ2-7 provide the parts outside the CDR3, is GAGVSQSPSNKVTEKGKDVELRCDPISGHTALYWYRQSLGQGLEFLIYFQGNSAPDKSGLPSDRFSAERTGGSVSTLTIQRTQQEDSAVYLCASSLLGGVYEQYFGPGTRLTVT.

The chain is built from TRBV24-1 and TRBJ1-5; possible D gene TRBD1, 5 bases. This CDR3 region has 15 residues. The V gene lost 6 bases and the J gene lost 3 bases, with 14 bases spanning the gap. CDR1 is KGHDR and CDR2 is SFDVKD in the germline V gene. DNA of the CDR3: TGTGCCACCAGTTCGCCGCAGGGCCACAATCAGCCCCAGCATTTT. Residues: CATSSPQGHNQPQHF.

The chain employs TRBV10-3 and TRBJ2-3; 8 bases fit TRBD2. The V gene end was trimmed by 6 bases and the J gene end by 2 bases; junction bases not matched to a gene: 4. CDR1 and CDR2 from the germline V gene are ENHRY and SYGVKD. CDR3 size: 14 residues. This CDR3 reads CAIRAGGLTDTQYF. The CDR3 nucleotides read TGTGCCATCAGGGCGGGGGGCCTCACAGATACGCAGTATTTT.

The chain carries TRBV28 and TRBJ1-5; D unclear. Germline lookup yields CDR1 MDHEN and CDR2 SYDVKM. The CDR3 contains 15 residues. V lost 2 bases and J 5 bases, leaving 13 bases between the germline ends. CDR3 sequence: CASSLPTPRDQPQHF. The CDR3 DNA reads as TGTGCCAGCAGTTTACCGACCCCTCGAGATCAGCCCCAGCATTTT.

This chain uses TRBV6-2 or TRBV6-3 with TRBJ1-2, with TRBD1 as a possible D gene (5 bases). The length of the CDR3 is 14 residues. Between the trimmed V and J ends, which lost 5 bases and 5 bases, there was a span of 15 bases. Germline CDR1 and CDR2: MNHEY and SVGEGT. CDR3 DNA sequence: TGTGCCAGCAGTCCATCGATCGACAGATATGGCTACACCTTC. Translation gives CASSPSIDRYGYTF.

The CDR3 bases are TGTGCCAGTAGTACTCCCGGGACAGGGGGCAATGAGCAGTTCTTC. The encoded protein is CASSTPGTGGNEQFF. The genes are TRBV19 and TRBJ2-1; 11 bases map to TRBD1. The V and J ends lost 4 bases and 6 bases, in that order; junction bases with no gene match: 5. The CDR3 loop spans 15 amino acids. Germline CDR1 reads LNHDA; CDR2 reads SQIVND (reference sequence). Complete variable domain (other parts from reference TRBV19 and TRBJ2-1): DGGITQSPKYLFRKEGQNVTLSCEQNLNHDAMYWYRQDPGQGLRLIYYSQIVNDFQKGDIAEGYSVSREKKESFPLTVTSAQKNPTAFYLCASSTPGTGGNEQFFGPGTRLTVL.

This chain connects TRBV6-5 to TRBJ1-1; TRBD1 might be the D (6 bases). V lost 6 bases to trimming and J lost 4 bases, with 18 bases between them. Per the germline V gene, CDR1 is MNHEY and CDR2 is SVGAGI. This CDR3 is built from 15 residues. The CDR3 sequence is CASSTPGGGLTEAFF. The DNA for the CDR3 is TGTGCCAGCAGCACCCCCGGGGGGGGCCTCACTGAAGCTTTCTTT.

This chain connects TRBV27 to TRBJ2-3; either TRBD1 or TRBD2 may supply D (6 bases each). The V end lost 4 bases, the J end lost 5 bases, and 19 bases lay between the germline ends. Germline CDR1 is MNHEY and CDR2 is SMNVEV (reference sequence). This CDR3 has 16 residues. The CDR3 sequence is CASSSFYGGPEDTQYF. The CDR3 nucleotides read TGTGCCAGCAGTTCCTTTTACGGGGGCCCGGAAGATACGCAGTATTTT.